This TCR beta chain was captured by sequencing in a study of shared clonotypes between healthy human individuals. Clones were sequenced by immunoSEQ multiplex PCR, and TCRdb holds only the in-frame ones, with some missing. The data contain under 2,500,000 clones, approximately 94% of them singletons. V was shortened by 1 base and J by 4 bases, with 13 bases between the two germline ends. The CDR3 has 15 residues. The germline V gene encodes CDR1 MNHEY and CDR2 SMNVEV (reference sequence). This chain links TRBV27 with TRBJ2-5, with D possibly being TRBD1 (6 bases). This TCR was recovered from a man aged 18 to 30 in good health. The sequencing sample was made of naive CD4+ T cells sorted from blood. Stated subset: CD45RA+ positively selected. CDR3 bases: TGTGCCAGCAGTTTATTTAGGACAGAGGGAGAGACCCAGTACTTC. This translates into CASSLFRTEGETQYF.